This is a list of T cell receptor beta chains from one sample in a study of T-cell memory formation after mild COVID-19. TCRdb itself ran the 5' RACE reads through MiXCR, one entry per CDR3 protein. The sample shows hundreds of thousands of distinct CDR3 sequences, roughly a fifth of them seen only once. Sequenced: PBMCs or a T cell subset sorted from them (not recorded which). These receptors were obtained from an adult woman who had mild COVID-19 (a few samples of this study predate the infection). Cell type and time point are not known. The CDR3 runs from the conserved cysteine through the conserved F or W.

J gene: TRBJ2-7
V gene: TRBV13
CDR3 protein: CASSPQGPDFYEQYF

J gene: TRBJ2-6
V gene: TRBV12-3/TRBV12-4
CDR3 protein: CASSPWGVGANVLTF

J gene: TRBJ2-1
V gene: TRBV15
CDR3 protein: CATSRDRVPTQFF

J gene: TRBJ1-5
V gene: TRBV7-8
CDR3 protein: CASSQKSPGQGTNQPQHF

J gene: TRBJ2-2
V gene: TRBV28
CDR3 protein: CASSSALYTGELFF

J gene: TRBJ2-3
V gene: TRBV29-1
CDR3 protein: CSVPGGSADTQYF

J gene: TRBJ2-1
V gene: TRBV29-1
CDR3 protein: CSVRTTGVVGYNEQFF

J gene: TRBJ1-2
V gene: TRBV29-1
CDR3 protein: CSVEEAFYGYTF

J gene: TRBJ1-5
V gene: TRBV29-1
CDR3 protein: CSVRTENQPQHF

J gene: TRBJ1-6
V gene: TRBV28
CDR3 protein: CASSPKMVNSPLHF

J gene: TRBJ2-7
V gene: TRBV10-3
CDR3 protein: CAISESSRSYEQYF

J gene: TRBJ1-1
V gene: TRBV27
CDR3 protein: CASSLWDRGTEAFF

J gene: TRBJ1-4
V gene: TRBV5-1
CDR3 protein: CASSLEGAGEKLFF

J gene: TRBJ2-7
V gene: TRBV15
CDR3 protein: CATSRDRTEQYF

J gene: TRBJ1-1
V gene: TRBV5-5
CDR3 protein: CASNSGRGTEAFF

J gene: TRBJ2-2
V gene: TRBV5-1
CDR3 protein: CASSLLTGSGELFF

J gene: TRBJ2-7
V gene: TRBV5-1
CDR3 protein: CASSSRDPRGDEQYF

J gene: TRBJ1-3
V gene: TRBV12-3/TRBV12-4
CDR3 protein: CASSLWGDTSGNTIYF

J gene: TRBJ1-4
V gene: TRBV5-1
CDR3 protein: CASSQTGGVGEKLFF

J gene: TRBJ1-1
V gene: TRBV5-1
CDR3 protein: CASSLAQGATEAFF

J gene: TRBJ2-5
V gene: TRBV5-1
CDR3 protein: CASSLQGGRGETQYF

J gene: TRBJ2-7
V gene: TRBV7-9
CDR3 protein: CASSSRQGPSEQYF

J gene: TRBJ2-4
V gene: TRBV6-1
CDR3 protein: CASIPEAGRGIQYF

J gene: TRBJ2-1
V gene: TRBV9
CDR3 protein: CASSAGLADYNEQFF